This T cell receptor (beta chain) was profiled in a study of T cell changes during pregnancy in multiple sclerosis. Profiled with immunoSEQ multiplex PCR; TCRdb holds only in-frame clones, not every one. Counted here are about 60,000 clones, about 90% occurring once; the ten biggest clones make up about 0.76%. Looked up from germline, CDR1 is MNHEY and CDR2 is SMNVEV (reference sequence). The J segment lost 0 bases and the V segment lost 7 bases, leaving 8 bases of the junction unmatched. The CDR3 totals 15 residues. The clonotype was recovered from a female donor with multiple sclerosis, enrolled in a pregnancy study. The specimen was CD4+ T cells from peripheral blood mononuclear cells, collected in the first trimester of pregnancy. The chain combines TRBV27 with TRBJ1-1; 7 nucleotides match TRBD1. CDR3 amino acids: CASTRQGAMNTEAFF. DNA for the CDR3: TGTGCCAGCACCAGACAGGGAGCCATGAACACTGAAGCTTTCTTT.